A selection of T cell receptor beta chains follows, all from one sample in a study of blood T cell repertoires in COVID-19. This table comes from immunoSEQ multiplex PCR, and its TCRdb copy is limited to in-frame clones, with some not included. The sample contains over 150,000 clones, 85% to 90% of which appear only once. The specimen was peripheral blood. These TCRs come from an elderly woman with COVID-19, enrolled during active disease. Both conserved end residues are trimmed from each CDR3. A D gene is named only where the DNA matches it firmly. Part of the rows lack a size; the others show once, few, many or a class for expanded clones.

V,J,D,size,CDR3
TRBV7-2,TRBJ2-5,NA,NA,ASSPGGWETQY
TRBV18,TRBJ1-2,NA,NA,ASSPMLGGRVVSNYGYT
TRBV28,TRBJ2-7,TRBD2,NA,ASSSQLAGAFYEQY
TRBV5-1,TRBJ2-3,NA,NA,ASSLVLGPDTQY
TRBV19,TRBJ1-1,TRBD1,NA,ASSITGVFTEAF
TRBV2,TRBJ1-5,NA,NA,ASSDTSGVGNQPQH
TRBV9,TRBJ2-2,TRBD2,NA,ASSLAGDSTGELF
TRBV6-2/TRBV6-3,TRBJ2-6,NA,NA,ASSYNRVSTSSGANVLT
TRBV4-3,TRBJ1-1,NA,NA,ASSQATGFAEAF
TRBV24-1,TRBJ2-3,NA,NA,ATSDPTALTDTQY
TRBV28,TRBJ2-3,TRBD1,NA,ASPGGRTTDTQY
TRBV4-3,TRBJ2-7,TRBD1,NA,ASSQEVLGTGGFYEQY
TRBV5-1,TRBJ2-7,NA,NA,ASSSSGVEQY
TRBV3-1/TRBV3-2,TRBJ2-5,NA,NA,ASSQDPSRVGQY
TRBV7-9,TRBJ1-2,TRBD1,NA,ASSLASGQGGMGYT
TRBV18,TRBJ1-2,NA,once,ASSTSDSRGYT
TRBV5-1,TRBJ1-2,TRBD1,NA,ASRTGQGDYGYT
TRBV9,TRBJ1-4,NA,NA,ASSQGPGEKLF
TRBV19,TRBJ1-1,NA,NA,ATTERPNTEAF
TRBV12-3/TRBV12-4,TRBJ2-7,TRBD1,NA,ASRRQGYEQY
TRBV27,TRBJ2-7,NA,NA,ASSFRPTAGHYEQY
TRBV29-1,TRBJ2-3,NA,NA,SVETADPTDTQY
TRBV12-3/TRBV12-4,TRBJ2-1,NA,NA,ASRISSNEQF
TRBV5-8,TRBJ2-2,NA,NA,ASSLVTGTGELF
TRBV14,TRBJ2-5,TRBD2,NA,ASSQGLAGVETQY
TRBV19,TRBJ2-7,NA,few,ASSMAPSYEQY
TRBV5-4,TRBJ1-4,TRBD1,NA,ASSTTGRGEKLF
TRBV28,TRBJ2-1,TRBD2,NA,ASSLAGTSGRELSQF
TRBV28,TRBJ2-3,TRBD1,NA,ASSLYGQGTDTQY
TRBV28,TRBJ1-4,NA,NA,ASSSRDRGEKLF
TRBV7-9,TRBJ1-2,NA,once,ASSLAGAEGYT
TRBV10-3,TRBJ1-2,NA,NA,AISGQGGGYT
TRBV30,TRBJ2-6,NA,NA,AWSQTGSGANVLT
TRBV12-3/TRBV12-4,TRBJ1-1,NA,once,ASTDGFEAF
TRBV3-1/TRBV3-2,TRBJ1-1,NA,few,ASSRRHEAF
TRBV3-1/TRBV3-2,TRBJ1-2,NA,once,ASSQSASEIYGYT
TRBV18,TRBJ2-1,NA,NA,ASSPLGSSYNEQF
TRBV5-1,TRBJ2-2,TRBD2,NA,ASSLGGLANPGELF
TRBV4-3,TRBJ1-6,TRBD1,NA,ASSQTSGGNSPLH
TRBV7-2,TRBJ1-6,NA,NA,ASSSGSPPLH
TRBV7-8,TRBJ2-7,TRBD2,NA,ASSPLVAGRYEQY
TRBV11-3,TRBJ2-5,NA,NA,ASSPGGQGPETQY
TRBV28,TRBJ1-1,NA,NA,ASRYMNTEAF
TRBV4-3,TRBJ2-1,NA,NA,ASSQEGAGAWEQF
TRBV7-2,TRBJ2-7,TRBD2,NA,ASSWGLAETYEQY
TRBV7-6,TRBJ2-3,TRBD2,NA,ASSPSGSGDTQY
TRBV15,TRBJ2-4,TRBD1,few,ATSRGQGVDIQY
TRBV6-6,TRBJ2-7,TRBD1,NA,ATSGQGYEQY
TRBV19,TRBJ1-5,NA,NA,ASSIDRTGYSNQPQH